The source of this TCR beta chain is a study of glioma-infiltrating T cells. Study context: Glioblastomas were WHO grade IV, sampled at first diagnosis; low-grade were grade II. General study findings and limits: A blood CDR3 motif signature was depleted in highly divergent patients. CDR3 overlap between tissue and blood was very small.

Amplification of TCR alpha and beta CDR3 regions from RNA used iRepertoire nested multiplex PCR. Tissue mRNA or PBMC total RNA, roughly 85-450 ng, went into one-step reverse transcription and amplification. TCRdb fed the multiplex PCR reads into MiXCR, producing one record per CDR3 protein. The profile covers fewer than 500,000 distinct CDR3 sequences, with less than 50% appearing a single time and around 12% taken by the ten largest. V was pared by 1 base and J by 8 bases, with 8 bases between. Per germline, CDR1 KGHSH and CDR2 LQKENI. The CDR3 has 13 amino acids. Regarding this clonotype: Its antigen is not identified.

The chain combines TRBV18 with TRBJ1-4; a weak D match, TRBD1 (5 bases). The TCR was taken from a human donor with low-grade glioma or glioblastoma, undergoing nonglioma brain surgery, or in good health (not recorded which). Sequencing was done on a sample of glioma tissue, nonneoplastic brain tissue, or PBMCs (not recorded which). This CDR3 is CASSPRQNEKLFF. The DNA of the CDR3 is TGTGCCAGCTCACCACGACAGAACGAAAAACTGTTTTTT.